A single sample gave rise to the 4 T cell receptor beta chains below, sequenced in a study of blood T cell repertoires in COVID-19. Produced via immunoSEQ multiplex PCR; TCRdb's table is partial and in-frame only. The table has approximately 90,000 clones, around 85% seen once. Sequences were obtained from peripheral blood. These receptors all stem from a man between 50 and 59 years old with acute or convalescent COVID-19.

In this sample, this clone turned up a few times. The chain links TRBV6-6 to TRBJ1-5, with 7 bases that match TRBD1. This CDR3 spans 17 amino acids. Trimming took 5 bases from V and 2 from J; bases not matched to a gene: 12. Germline CDR1 MNHNY, CDR2 SVGAGI (reference sequence). CDR3: CASSPTTGAEGNQPQHF. The CDR3 DNA reads as TGTGCCAGCAGTCCCACTACAGGGGCGGAGGGCAATCAGCCCCAGCATTTT.

The chain joins TRBV4-3 to TRBJ2-1, with 12 bases matching TRBD2. V shed 4 bases, J shed 2 bases, and the junction held 12 bases outside the gene matches. The CDR3 loop spans 19 amino acids. Germline V gene data show CDR1 as LGHNA and CDR2 as YSLEER. CDR3 sequence (DNA): TGCGCCAGCAGCCCTTGGACTAGCGGGGCCGCGACAGCCTACAATGAGCAGTTCTTC. It codes for CASSPWTSGAATAYNEQFF.

This clone was recorded once. The junction and the germline gene differ at one end; a read error may be behind it. The chain has TRBV7-2 and TRBJ2-4, with 9 bases matching TRBD2. CDR3 size: 13 residues. From germline, CDR1 is SGHTA and CDR2 FQGNSA. The CDR3 DNA reads as TGTGCCAGCAGATTAGCGGGAGAAAACATTCAGTACTTC. Its translation: CASRLAGENIQYF.

The V gene is TRBV12-3 or TRBV12-4, the J gene TRBJ2-1; no definite D call. The CDR3 has 12 amino acids. Trimming took off 6 bases at V and 5 bases at J, with 8 bases between the two ends. This CDR3 reads CASRPPDNEQFF. In DNA form, the CDR3 reads TGTGCCAGCAGACCTCCGGACAATGAGCAGTTCTTC.